The 18 T cell receptor beta chains reported below all come from one sample, sequenced in a study of tumor and adjacent non-tumor tissue in lung cancer. The library came from three nested PCR rounds adapted from ARM-PCR protocols. TCRdb passed the multiplex PCR reads through MiXCR, listing each CDR3 protein once. Among 65,000 to 75,000 distinct CDR3 sequences listed, more than 75% were seen once. No cell sorting was done before RNA was extracted from the tissue. Distant lung tissue was collected more than 3 cm away from the tumor edge. The sequenced sample consisted of distant non-tumor lung tissue. These receptors were collected from a man between 60 and 75 years old with non-small cell lung cancer.

This clonotype was observed a few times. The chain combines TRBV19 with TRBJ2-3; perhaps TRBD1 as D (7 bases). The germline V gene has CDR1 LNHDA and CDR2 SQIVND (reference sequence). This CDR3 has 15 residues. Trimming took 6 bases from V and 0 from J, leaving 13 bases between them. The CDR3 reads CASREGTASTDTQYF. In DNA form, the CDR3 reads TGTGCCAGTAGGGAGGGGACAGCCAGCACAGATACGCAGTATTTT.

The chain links TRBV5-1 to TRBJ2-7; D possibly uses TRBD1 or TRBD2 (6 bases each). CDR3 size: 15 residues. Trimming stripped 5 bases from V and 0 bases from J, with 15 bases between. Germline lookup yields CDR1 SGHRS and CDR2 YFSETQ. The DNA of the CDR3 is TGCGCCAGCAGATCAGGGGACTTCTCCTCCTACGAGCAGTACTTC. Its protein is CASRSGDFSSYEQYF.

This clonotype was observed a few times. The chain links TRBV7-9 to TRBJ2-3; 12 bases fit TRBD2. CDR1 is SEHNR and CDR2 is FQNEAQ in the germline V gene (reference sequence). This CDR3 region has 20 residues. Losses at the gene ends were 4 bases for V and 0 bases for J; bases not matched to a gene: 14. For the CDR3, the DNA is TGTGCCAGCAGCTCCAAAGGGGGGACTAGCGGGCCCAAGAGCACAGATACGCAGTATTTT. Its protein is CASSSKGGTSGPKSTDTQYF.

This chain uses TRBV6-1 with TRBJ2-1; a possible D gene is TRBD2 (6 bases). Germline V gives CDR1 MNHNS, CDR2 SASEGT. This CDR3 region has 12 residues. The CDR3 sequence: CTSRDGVNEQFF. CDR3 in DNA: TGTACTAGCAGAGATGGGGTCAATGAGCAGTTCTTC.

This clonotype rates as medium-sized (0.01 to 0.1%). The chain recombines TRBV6-1 with TRBJ2-7, with 7 bases matching TRBD1. CDR3 length: 14 residues. With 4 bases clipped from V and 5 bases from J, the junction kept 8 bases outside the gene matches. The germline V gene encodes CDR1 MNHNS and CDR2 SASEGT. In nucleotides, the CDR3 is TGTGCCAGCAGTGGGGACAGTCTTGTCAACGAGCAGTACTTC. Translation: CASSGDSLVNEQYF.

The J gene is TRBJ2-2, the V gene TRBV6-2 or TRBV6-3, with D hard to call. V was trimmed by 0 bases and J by 5 bases, leaving 4 bases between them. Germline values: CDR1 MNHEY, CDR2 SVGEGT. This CDR3 is built from 13 residues. The CDR3 sequence: CASSYSQTGELFF. The CDR3 nucleotides read TGTGCCAGCAGTTACTCCCAGACCGGGGAGCTGTTTTTT.

Notes on this clonotype: At one end the junction does not follow the germline gene, possibly because of a read error. The rearrangement links TRBV6-5 to TRBJ1-2; perhaps TRBD1 as D (6 bases). This CDR3 is 15 amino acids long. Germline V gives CDR1 MNHEY, CDR2 SVGAGI. The CDR3 DNA sequence: TGTGTCAGCAGTCTACAGGGTGGCAATAACTATGGCTACACCTTC. Residues: CVSSLQGGNNYGYTF.

The chain joins TRBV25-1 to TRBJ2-7; D is unclear. In germline, CDR1 is MGHDK, CDR2 SYGVNS. This CDR3 is built from 15 residues. V was cut by 4 bases and J by 3 bases, with 16 bases left in between. The CDR3 nucleotides read TGTGCCAGCAGTGGCGAAGGTGTAGTGGGCTACGAGCAGTACTTC. Translation gives CASSGEGVVGYEQYF.

Points on this clonotype: A much bigger clone sits one base away, suggesting this may be a read error. The rearrangement joins TRBV5-1 to TRBJ2-5, with TRBD2 identical over 12 bases. From germline, CDR1 is SGHRS and CDR2 YFSETQ. This CDR3 contains 16 residues. With V trimmed by 0 bases and J by 5 bases, 5 bases remained unmatched. The CDR3 coding sequence is TGCGCCAGCAGCTTGGGCCTAGCGGGAGGGCAGGAGACCCAGTACTTC. Translation gives CASSLGLAGGQETQYF. The entire variable domain, with the rest obtained from reference TRBV5-1 and TRBJ2-5, is as follows: KAGVTQTPRYLIKTRGQQVTLSCSPISGHRSVSWYQQTPGQGLQFLFEYFSETQRNKGNFPGRFSGRQFSNSRSEMNVSTLELGDSALYLCASSLGLAGGQETQYFGPGTRLLVL.

Worth noting for this clonotype: A read error may explain this, as a much larger clone is one base away. The CDR3 DNA is TGTGCCAGCTCAGCGAACCGGGACCTTTCAGATACGCAGTATTTT. Its translation is CASSANRDLSDTQYF. The rearrangement links TRBV18 to TRBJ2-3; D possibly uses TRBD1 or TRBD2 (5 bases each). CDR1 and CDR2 (germline): KGHSH, LQKENI. This CDR3 is 15 amino acids long. The V end lost 5 bases, the J end lost 4 bases, and 16 bases lay between the germline ends.

The count of this clonotype is one. It is likely a read error, because the conserved phenylalanine at the end of the CDR3 is missing. The J gene is TRBJ1-5, the V gene TRBV29-1; D might be TRBD1 (5 bases). The CDR3 sequence is 13 residues long. Germline V CDR1 and CDR2: SQVTM, ANQGSEA. The CDR3 nucleotides read TGCAGCGTTGCACGGGGCAGGAATCATCCCCAGCATTTA. Translating it yields CSVARGRNHPQHL.

In regard to this clonotype: Mismatch with germline at one junction end may stem from a read error. V and J are TRBV13 and TRBJ2-2, with D perhaps TRBD1 or TRBD2 (5 bases each). The CDR3 runs to 15 residues. Germline-derived CDR1 and CDR2 are PRHDT and FYEKMQ (reference sequence). CDR3 DNA: TGTACCAGCACTCAACTCGAGGGACACACCGGGGAGCTGTTTTTT. This gives the protein CTSTQLEGHTGELFF.

Details on this clonotype: This could be a read error, since a much larger clone is one nucleotide away. The rearrangement joins TRBV28 to TRBJ2-1; D gene ambiguous. Trimming removed 4 bases from V and 9 bases from J, with 13 bases in between. The CDR3 is made up of 13 amino acids. Germline V gene data show CDR1 as MDHEN and CDR2 as SYDVKM. The CDR3 protein is CASSWLTRGEQFF. The CDR3 bases are TGTGCCAGCAGTTGGCTAACCAGAGGTGAGCAGTTCTTC.

The CDR3 loop is CASSPSGTPSAAQYF. For the CDR3, the DNA is TGTGCCAGCAGCCCCTCCGGGACTCCCTCGGCGGCGCAGTACTTC. The gene calls are TRBV7-2 and TRBJ2-7; perhaps TRBD2 as D (6 bases). Germline V gene lookup returns CDR1 SGHTA and CDR2 FQGNSA. The V end was cut by 5 bases, the J end by 9 bases, with 23 bases between. The CDR3 covers 15 residues. The variable domain in full, completed from reference TRBV7-2 and TRBJ2-7, reads GAGVSQSPSNKVTEKGKDVELRCDPISGHTALYWYRQSLGQGLEFLIYFQGNSAPDKSGLPSDRFSAERTGGSVSTLTIQRTQQEDSAVYLCASSPSGTPSAAQYFGPGTRLTVT.

Note on this clonotype: At one boundary the junction diverges from the germline segment, which might be a read error. This chain uses TRBV29-1 with TRBJ2-7; unclear D gene. Germline assignment: CDR1 SQVTM and CDR2 ANQGSEA. The CDR3 has 11 residues. The CDR3 protein is CSVLERGEQYF. DNA for the CDR3: TGCAGCGTTCTAGAACGCGGTGAGCAGTATTTC.

A note on this clonotype: The junction shows a germline mismatch at one end, possibly a read error. The chain uses TRBV11-1 and TRBJ2-1; D not certain. Germline V lookup: CDR1 SGHAT, CDR2 FQDESV (reference sequence). The CDR3 extends over 15 amino acids. The CDR3 bases are TGTGCTAGCAGCTTCAACACCTATAGCACGAATGAGCAGTTCTTC. Its translation is CASSFNTYSTNEQFF.

This clonotype was detected a few times. The junction shows a germline mismatch at one end, possibly a read error. V is TRBV11-1 and J is TRBJ1-1; TRBD1 might be the D (5 bases). The germline CDR1 and CDR2 sequences are SGHAT and FQDESV (reference sequence). This CDR3 comprises 13 residues. The CDR3 bases are TGTGCCAGCAGTTTAGCGCCTGGGGCTGAAACTTTCTTT. It specifies CASSLAPGAETFF.

About this clonotype itself: Compared with germline, one end of the junction differs, possibly owing to a read error. The rearrangement uses TRBV20-1 and TRBJ1-5, with unresolved D. Germline V lookup: CDR1 DFQATT, CDR2 SNEGSKA (reference sequence). The CDR3 loop spans 15 amino acids. The CDR3 DNA sequence: TGCAGTCCTAGAGATCTTGGCAGATTCAGGCAGCCCCAGCATTTT. It codes for CSPRDLGRFRQPQHF.